Reported below is one TCR beta chain. Followed over time, Seattle patients had been enrolled while infection was active. Trimming took off 4 bases at V and 7 bases at J, with 17 bases between the two ends. Germline V gene sequence: CDR1 SGHAT, CDR2 FQDESV (reference sequence). CDR3 size: 14 residues. This entry comes from a study of blood T cell repertoires in COVID-19. Looking at the study overall: Nucleic acid was either cDNA or gDNA, and it came from T cells, B-cell-depleted T cells, or PBMCs.

Assay used: immunoSEQ multiplex PCR; TCRdb lists only in-frame clones, some missing. Of about 300,000 clones in the sample, approximately 84% were seen once. Sequencing was performed on peripheral blood. The TCR originated in a human donor with COVID-19, enrolled during active disease. The donor label of this sample is uncertain. The chain combines TRBV11-1 with TRBJ2-7, with TRBD1 as a possible D gene (6 bases). The CDR3 coding sequence is TGTGCCAGCAGCTCTGAGGGGGAGACCGGGGAGCAGTACTTC. Translation gives CASSSEGETGEQYF.